Described below is a single T cell receptor beta chain sequence and its context. An input of roughly 0.5 to 1 ug of RNA was subjected to reverse transcription using random hexamers. TCRdb recomputed calls from the immunoSEQ multiplex PCR reads with MiXCR, one row per CDR3 protein. The sample lists roughly 200,000 distinct CDR3 sequences; 90% to 97% were seen once. These data originate in a study of CD8 T cells in Susac syndrome. The source material was CD4+ T cells from PBMCs. This clonotype was obtained from a human donor with multiple sclerosis.

The CDR3 DNA follows: TGCAGTGCCCCCGACAGGGTGGATGAGCAGTACTTC. As protein: CSAPDRVDEQYF. V gene TRBV20-1 combines with J gene TRBJ2-7, with 7 bases lining up with TRBD1. Germline CDR1 is DFQATT and CDR2 is SNEGSKA (reference sequence). The CDR3 totals 12 residues. The V segment lost 6 bases and the J segment 7 bases; nucleotides outside the gene matches: 9.